This T cell receptor beta chain was captured by sequencing in a study of cytomegalovirus exposure and HLA in healthy donors. This table comes from immunoSEQ multiplex PCR, and its TCRdb copy is limited to in-frame clones, with some not included. The data show 300,000 to 400,000 clones, 70% to 90% seen once. V lost 0 bases and J lost 7; bases outside the gene matches: 9. Germline V gene data show CDR1 as MGHDK and CDR2 as SYGVNS. CDR3 size: 15 residues. Whole-study findings and limits: Most TCR sequences were rare, but some public TCRs occurred in many donors.

This clone was detected a few times. The antigen remains unidentified. This sequence joins TRBV25-1 and TRBJ2-7, with 7 nucleotides matching TRBD1. What was sequenced was PBMCs. The TCR was taken from a man younger than 40 in good health and CMV-seronegative. CDR3 in DNA: TGTGCCAGCAGTGAATATGGACAGGCCCCGTGGGAGCAGTACTTC. Its protein is CASSEYGQAPWEQYF.